This T cell receptor (beta chain) is from a study of OX40 agonist ivuxolimab in advanced cancers. Overall study context: Dosing consisted of intravenous ivuxolimab at 0.01 to 10 mg/kg every 2 weeks. With a range of roughly 23 to 85, age averaged roughly 61 years, and around 83% were male. Having had anti-PD-1, anti-PD-L1 or anti-CTLA-4 therapy before was allowed, and under 50% had some. The diagnoses of dose-escalation patients were hepatocellular carcinoma, melanoma, renal cell or head and neck cancer.

Sequencing used immunoSEQ multiplex PCR; TCRdb keeps in-frame clones, though not all of them. The sample records over 100,000 clones, about 92% being singletons. V lost 2 bases and J lost 4, with 8 bases in between. The germline V gene encodes CDR1 MNHNY and CDR2 SVGAGI (reference sequence). The CDR3 is made up of 13 amino acids. The receptor's source is an adult with an advanced solid tumor such as melanoma, head and neck, liver or kidney cancer. The material sequenced was CD4+ or CD8+ T cells sorted from blood, taken in a trial of the OX40 agonist ivuxolimab. The rearrangement uses TRBV6-6 and TRBJ1-2, with D possibly TRBD1 on 6 matching bases. The CDR3 coding sequence is TGTGCCAGCAGTTACCGGGACATCTATGGCTACACCTTC. Its protein product is CASSYRDIYGYTF.